A selection of T cell receptor beta chains follows, all from one sample in a study of patients and donors after allogeneic stem cell transplantation. TCRdb redid the calling of the RT-PCR reads with MiXCR, one entry per CDR3 protein. The repertoire holds roughly 40,000 distinct CDR3 sequences, with about 30% as singletons. The sequenced sample consisted of blood, either unsorted or a sorted T cell fraction (not recorded which). These receptors originate from a human donor who was either an allogeneic HSCT recipient or a stem cell or donor lymphocyte infusion donor (not recorded which). It is not recorded whose cells these are; they may come from a transplant donor. The CDR3 runs from the conserved cysteine through the conserved F or W. A D gene is named only where the DNA matches it firmly. Not all rows give a size; the values are once, few, many and, for expanded clones, a class.

abundance: NA
v_gene: TRBV29-1
j_gene: TRBJ2-7
d_gene: NA
CDR3nt: TGCAGCGTTGAAGTCATTCGTCCGGGGGAGCAGTACTTC
CDR3aa: CSVEVIRPGEQYF

abundance: NA
v_gene: TRBV20-1
j_gene: TRBJ2-3
d_gene: TRBD1
CDR3nt: TGCAGTGCTAGAGTGACAGGGGGCAGTGTATATACGCAGTATTTT
CDR3aa: CSARVTGGSVYTQYF

abundance: NA
v_gene: TRBV20-1
j_gene: TRBJ2-1
d_gene: NA
CDR3nt: TGCAGTGCTCCTAGTTACAATGAGCAGTTCTTC
CDR3aa: CSAPSYNEQFF

abundance: NA
v_gene: TRBV29-1
j_gene: TRBJ1-1
d_gene: NA
CDR3nt: TGCAGCGTTGACCGGTTGAACACTGAAGCTTTCTTT
CDR3aa: CSVDRLNTEAFF

abundance: NA
v_gene: TRBV7-2
j_gene: TRBJ1-1
d_gene: NA
CDR3nt: TGTGCCAGCAGCTTCGGGCAGGGATTAAGCACTGAAGCTTTCTTT
CDR3aa: CASSFGQGLSTEAFF

abundance: few
v_gene: TRBV5-6
j_gene: TRBJ2-3
d_gene: NA
CDR3nt: TGTGCCAGCAGCTTGCGATCTGGCTTGGTGGATACGCAGTATTTT
CDR3aa: CASSLRSGLVDTQYF

abundance: NA
v_gene: TRBV9
j_gene: TRBJ2-3
d_gene: NA
CDR3nt: TGTGCCAGCAGCGTAGGCCGGGAGATCGCAGATACGCAGTATTTT
CDR3aa: CASSVGREIADTQYF

abundance: few
v_gene: TRBV6-5
j_gene: TRBJ2-2
d_gene: TRBD2
CDR3nt: TGTGCCAGCAGTTACTACGGGAGGGGCACCGGGGAGCTGTTTTTT
CDR3aa: CASSYYGRGTGELFF

abundance: NA
v_gene: TRBV3-1
j_gene: TRBJ2-1
d_gene: NA
CDR3nt: TGTGCCAGCAGCCAAGATCCCTTCGTTTGGGGCGATGAGCAGTTCTTC
CDR3aa: CASSQDPFVWGDEQFF

abundance: NA
v_gene: TRBV20-1
j_gene: TRBJ2-7
d_gene: NA
CDR3nt: TGCAGTGCTTCTGTTTGGGGGTACGAGCAGTACTTC
CDR3aa: CSASVWGYEQYF

abundance: few
v_gene: TRBV4-2
j_gene: TRBJ1-3
d_gene: NA
CDR3nt: TGTGCCAGCAGCCAAGGACCCGGGACGGAATTT
CDR3aa: CASSQGPGTEF

abundance: few
v_gene: TRBV20-1
j_gene: TRBJ1-5
d_gene: NA
CDR3nt: TGCAGTGCTAGAGATCCTGTGTATAGCAATCAGCCCCAGCATTTT
CDR3aa: CSARDPVYSNQPQHF

abundance: few
v_gene: TRBV29-1
j_gene: TRBJ1-5
d_gene: NA
CDR3nt: TGCAGCGTTGAGATACAGGTCGATCAGCCCCAGCATTTT
CDR3aa: CSVEIQVDQPQHF

abundance: NA
v_gene: TRBV12-3/TRBV12-4
j_gene: TRBJ1-1
d_gene: NA
CDR3nt: TGTGCCAGTGCCCTTCTAAGGACACTAAACACTGAAGCTTTCTTT
CDR3aa: CASALLRTLNTEAFF

abundance: NA
v_gene: TRBV4-3
j_gene: TRBJ2-7
d_gene: TRBD1
CDR3nt: TGCGCCAGCAGCCAAGATGGACAGGGCTCCTACGAGCAGTACTTC
CDR3aa: CASSQDGQGSYEQYF

abundance: NA
v_gene: TRBV6-2/TRBV6-3
j_gene: TRBJ1-2
d_gene: NA
CDR3nt: TGTGCCAGCAGTTCGTCAGGGATCGGGGACACCTTC
CDR3aa: CASSSSGIGDTF

abundance: NA
v_gene: TRBV20-1
j_gene: TRBJ2-3
d_gene: NA
CDR3nt: TGCAGTGCTCCACCCTTATTAGCCACAGATACGCAGTATTTT
CDR3aa: CSAPPLLATDTQYF

abundance: few
v_gene: TRBV12-3/TRBV12-4
j_gene: TRBJ1-2
d_gene: NA
CDR3nt: TGTGCCAGCAGTTCCGGACTGTTCTATGGCTACACCTTC
CDR3aa: CASSSGLFYGYTF

abundance: NA
v_gene: TRBV2
j_gene: TRBJ1-1
d_gene: NA
CDR3nt: TGTGCCAGCAGTGGACACCGATCGATATACCCCCCGCAAAACACTGAAGCTTTCTTT
CDR3aa: CASSGHRSIYPPQNTEAFF

abundance: many
v_gene: TRBV7-9
j_gene: TRBJ1-4
d_gene: NA
CDR3nt: TGTGCCAGCAGCTTATCGGTGATTTATAATGAAAAACTGTTTTTT
CDR3aa: CASSLSVIYNEKLFF

abundance: NA
v_gene: TRBV4-3
j_gene: TRBJ2-7
d_gene: NA
CDR3nt: TGCGCCAGCAGCCAAGATAACAGCGGGCCCTACGAGCAGTACTTC
CDR3aa: CASSQDNSGPYEQYF

abundance: NA
v_gene: TRBV6-5
j_gene: TRBJ2-7
d_gene: TRBD2
CDR3nt: TGTGCCAGCAGACTTCTAGCGGGAGTCTACGAGCAGTACTTC
CDR3aa: CASRLLAGVYEQYF

abundance: NA
v_gene: TRBV6-5
j_gene: TRBJ1-4
d_gene: TRBD1
CDR3nt: TGTGCCAGCAGTCCTACAGGGGGAACTAATGAAAAACTGTTTTTT
CDR3aa: CASSPTGGTNEKLFF

abundance: NA
v_gene: TRBV21-1
j_gene: TRBJ2-7
d_gene: NA
CDR3nt: TGTGCCAGCAGCAAAGGGACTAACTACGAGCAGTACTTC
CDR3aa: CASSKGTNYEQYF

abundance: NA
v_gene: TRBV12-3/TRBV12-4
j_gene: TRBJ1-1
d_gene: NA
CDR3nt: TGTGCCAGCAGTTTAAAGGCAGGGAGCCTCACTGAAGCTTTCTTT
CDR3aa: CASSLKAGSLTEAFF

abundance: NA
v_gene: TRBV7-9
j_gene: TRBJ2-1
d_gene: TRBD2
CDR3nt: TGTGGGGCTAGCGGGAGTTCCTACAATGAGCAGTTCTTC
CDR3aa: CGASGSSYNEQFF

abundance: NA
v_gene: TRBV7-7
j_gene: TRBJ2-2
d_gene: NA
CDR3nt: TGTGCTAGCAGCTTTATCCTTCAGGGAACCGGGGAGCTGTTTTTT
CDR3aa: CASSFILQGTGELFF

abundance: NA
v_gene: TRBV7-7
j_gene: TRBJ2-5
d_gene: TRBD1
CDR3nt: TGTGCTAGCAGCGCCCGGGACAGGGGGGCCCAGTACTTC
CDR3aa: CASSARDRGAQYF

abundance: NA
v_gene: TRBV7-7
j_gene: TRBJ2-5
d_gene: TRBD2
CDR3nt: TGTGCTAGCAGCTTGACTAGCGGGAAAGAGACCCAGTACTTC
CDR3aa: CASSLTSGKETQYF

abundance: NA
v_gene: TRBV12-3/TRBV12-4
j_gene: TRBJ2-5
d_gene: TRBD1
CDR3nt: TGTGCCAGCAGCTACCTACAGGGACAGGAGACCCAGTACTTC
CDR3aa: CASSYLQGQETQYF

abundance: NA
v_gene: TRBV12-3/TRBV12-4
j_gene: TRBJ2-3
d_gene: NA
CDR3nt: TGTGCCAGCAGTTTATGGGCCGACCCAGATACGCAGTATTTT
CDR3aa: CASSLWADPDTQYF

abundance: few
v_gene: TRBV7-2
j_gene: TRBJ1-2
d_gene: NA
CDR3nt: TGTGCCAGCAGCTCCAAACGGCCAGCTCGAAGGGGCAACTATGGCTACACCTTC
CDR3aa: CASSSKRPARRGNYGYTF

abundance: NA
v_gene: TRBV7-6
j_gene: TRBJ1-1
d_gene: NA
CDR3nt: TGTGCCAGCAGCTTAACCGAGAAAACTGAAGCTTTCTTT
CDR3aa: CASSLTEKTEAFF

abundance: NA
v_gene: TRBV12-3/TRBV12-4
j_gene: TRBJ1-2
d_gene: NA
CDR3nt: TGTGCCAGCTGGGGCTCGCGGGGCTACACCTTC
CDR3aa: CASWGSRGYTF

abundance: NA
v_gene: TRBV7-9
j_gene: TRBJ2-1
d_gene: TRBD2
CDR3nt: TGTGCCAGCAGCTTTAAGCGGGAGCGATACAATGAGCAGTTCTTC
CDR3aa: CASSFKRERYNEQFF

abundance: few
v_gene: TRBV2
j_gene: TRBJ1-2
d_gene: NA
CDR3nt: TGTGCCAGCAGTGTTCAGGGATCCGGGGCGTCCGGCTACACCTTC
CDR3aa: CASSVQGSGASGYTF

abundance: once
v_gene: TRBV6-2/TRBV6-3
j_gene: TRBJ2-2
d_gene: NA
CDR3nt: TGTGCCAGCAACCCCTTGAACACCGGGGAGCTGTTTTTT
CDR3aa: CASNPLNTGELFF